A selection of T cell receptor beta chains follows, all from one sample in a study of blood T cell repertoires in COVID-19. Only in-frame clones appear in the TCRdb table, and some are missing; sequencing was by immunoSEQ multiplex PCR. The sample yields more than 150,000 clones, roughly nine tenths seen once. Input material: peripheral blood. These receptors originate from a man between 65 and 79 years old with active or convalescent COVID-19. Each CDR3 is given with its conserved first and last residue. A D gene is named only where the DNA matches it firmly. Clone sizes are given selectively: once, few, many, or a class where the clone is expanded.

CDR3 protein: CASSFKDRRPLVDQPQHF; CDR3 DNA: TGTGCCAGCAGCTTCAAGGACAGAAGGCCTCTAGTCGATCAGCCCCAGCATTTT; clone size: NA; D gene: NA; V gene: TRBV7-7; J gene: TRBJ1-5
CDR3 protein: CASSAHSGGNSPLHF; CDR3 DNA: TGTGCCAGCAGCGCCCACAGTGGAGGGAATTCACCCCTCCACTTT; clone size: NA; D gene: NA; V gene: TRBV5-4; J gene: TRBJ1-6
CDR3 protein: CASSYRGVSAGEQYF; CDR3 DNA: TGTGCCAGCAGTTACCGAGGGGTTTCAGCGGGCGAGCAGTACTTC; clone size: NA; D gene: NA; V gene: TRBV6-2/TRBV6-3; J gene: TRBJ2-7
CDR3 protein: CASSLDSLGNQPQHF; CDR3 DNA: TGTGCCAGCAGTTTGGACAGTCTCGGGAATCAGCCCCAGCATTTT; clone size: NA; D gene: NA; V gene: TRBV6-5; J gene: TRBJ1-5
CDR3 protein: CASSFAQREGNEQFF; CDR3 DNA: TGTGCCAGCAGTTTTGCCCAGCGGGAGGGAAACGAGCAGTTCTTC; clone size: NA; D gene: TRBD2; V gene: TRBV6-5; J gene: TRBJ2-1
CDR3 protein: CASSLPSGRLTGELFF; CDR3 DNA: TGTGCCAGCAGCTTACCTAGCGGGAGGCTCACCGGGGAGCTGTTTTTT; clone size: NA; D gene: TRBD2; V gene: TRBV5-4; J gene: TRBJ2-2
CDR3 protein: CASSYNRERAFF; CDR3 DNA: TGTGCCAGCAGCTATAACAGGGAGAGAGCTTTCTTT; clone size: NA; D gene: NA; V gene: TRBV7-2; J gene: TRBJ1-1
CDR3 protein: CASSLGTSGSREYF; CDR3 DNA: TGTGCCAGCAGCCTCGGGACTAGCGGGAGTAGGGAGTACTTC; clone size: NA; D gene: TRBD2; V gene: TRBV3-1/TRBV3-2; J gene: TRBJ2-7
CDR3 protein: CASSWRGLAGEQFF; CDR3 DNA: TGTGCCAGTAGTTGGAGGGGACTAGCGGGAGAGCAGTTCTTC; clone size: NA; D gene: TRBD2; V gene: TRBV19; J gene: TRBJ2-1
CDR3 protein: CASSLVSARGEQYF; CDR3 DNA: TGTGCCAGCAGCTTAGTTTCCGCTAGGGGCGAGCAGTACTTC; clone size: NA; D gene: NA; V gene: TRBV7-2; J gene: TRBJ2-7
CDR3 protein: CASSLRTGENEKLFF; CDR3 DNA: TGTGCCAGCAGCTTACGGACAGGGGAAAATGAAAAACTGTTTTTT; clone size: NA; D gene: TRBD1; V gene: TRBV7-9; J gene: TRBJ1-4
CDR3 protein: CATSDATSGEYTDTQYF; CDR3 DNA: TGTGCCACCAGTGATGCTACTAGCGGGGAATACACAGATACGCAGTATTTT; clone size: NA; D gene: TRBD2; V gene: TRBV24-1; J gene: TRBJ2-3
CDR3 protein: CASSEAPGSSSPLHF; CDR3 DNA: TGTGCCAGCAGTGAAGCGCCAGGCAGTAGTTCACCCCTCCACTTT; clone size: NA; D gene: NA; V gene: TRBV6-1; J gene: TRBJ1-6
CDR3 protein: CASTSIRPTSAGELFF; CDR3 DNA: TGTGCCAGTACCTCGATCCGACCCACTAGCGCCGGGGAGCTGTTTTTT; clone size: NA; D gene: TRBD2; V gene: TRBV19; J gene: TRBJ2-2
CDR3 protein: CSASGQGDEQYF; CDR3 DNA: TGCAGTGCTAGTGGACAGGGGGACGAGCAGTACTTC; clone size: NA; D gene: TRBD1; V gene: TRBV20-1; J gene: TRBJ2-7
CDR3 protein: CASSKGSTGGYNEQFF; CDR3 DNA: TGTGCCAGCAGCAAAGGTTCGACAGGGGGCTACAATGAGCAGTTCTTC; clone size: NA; D gene: NA; V gene: TRBV21-1; J gene: TRBJ2-1
CDR3 protein: CASSEGGTSTDTQYF; CDR3 DNA: TGTGCCAGCAGTGAGGGGGGGACTAGCACAGATACGCAGTATTTT; clone size: NA; D gene: TRBD2; V gene: TRBV2; J gene: TRBJ2-3
CDR3 protein: CAWSAGGSTDTQYF; CDR3 DNA: TGTGCCTGGTCGGCGGGAGGAAGCACAGATACGCAGTATTTT; clone size: NA; D gene: TRBD2; V gene: TRBV30; J gene: TRBJ2-3
CDR3 protein: CASSVRGQTNTGELFF; CDR3 DNA: TGTGCCAGCAGTGTCAGGGGACAGACGAACACCGGGGAGCTGTTTTTT; clone size: NA; D gene: TRBD1; V gene: TRBV6-1; J gene: TRBJ2-2
CDR3 protein: CASSLAEGAETQYF; CDR3 DNA: TGCGCCAGCAGCTTGGCCGAGGGCGCAGAGACCCAGTACTTC; clone size: NA; D gene: NA; V gene: TRBV5-1; J gene: TRBJ2-5
CDR3 protein: CASNIVSEKLFF; CDR3 DNA: TGTGCCAGCAACATTGTAAGTGAAAAACTGTTTTTT; clone size: few; D gene: NA; V gene: TRBV28; J gene: TRBJ1-4
CDR3 protein: CATGSGANVLTF; CDR3 DNA: TGTGCCACAGGGTCTGGGGCCAACGTCCTGACTTTC; clone size: NA; D gene: NA; V gene: TRBV7-9; J gene: TRBJ2-6
CDR3 protein: CSASREPSGTGFSYEQYF; CDR3 DNA: TGCAGTGCTAGTAGGGAGCCCTCCGGGACAGGTTTTTCCTACGAGCAGTACTTC; clone size: NA; D gene: TRBD1; V gene: TRBV20-1; J gene: TRBJ2-7
CDR3 protein: CASSPQTLSYEQYF; CDR3 DNA: TGTGCCAGCAGCCCCCAAACTCTCTCCTACGAGCAGTACTTC; clone size: few; D gene: NA; V gene: TRBV3-1/TRBV3-2; J gene: TRBJ2-7
CDR3 protein: CASSPGARENYGYTF; CDR3 DNA: TGTGCCAGCTCACCCGGAGCTAGAGAAAACTATGGCTACACCTTC; clone size: NA; D gene: NA; V gene: TRBV18; J gene: TRBJ1-2
CDR3 protein: CASSLEFGRGATQYF; CDR3 DNA: TGTGCCAGCAGCTTAGAGTTCGGGAGGGGGGCTACGCAGTATTTT; clone size: NA; D gene: TRBD2; V gene: TRBV7-2; J gene: TRBJ2-3
CDR3 protein: CASSFTSPNTGELFF; CDR3 DNA: TGTGCCAGCAGTTTCACTAGCCCGAACACCGGGGAGCTGTTTTTT; clone size: once; D gene: NA; V gene: TRBV6-2/TRBV6-3; J gene: TRBJ2-2
CDR3 protein: CASSLDRGNTGELFF; CDR3 DNA: TGCGCCAGCAGCCTCGACAGGGGAAACACCGGGGAGCTGTTTTTT; clone size: NA; D gene: TRBD1; V gene: TRBV5-1; J gene: TRBJ2-2
CDR3 protein: CASSFGGSEAFF; CDR3 DNA: TGTGCCAGCAGCTTCGGAGGATCTGAAGCTTTCTTT; clone size: NA; D gene: NA; V gene: TRBV5-6; J gene: TRBJ1-1
CDR3 protein: CASSPGFRNRNTIYF; CDR3 DNA: TGTGCCAGCAGCCCAGGATTTCGGAATAGAAACACCATATATTTT; clone size: NA; D gene: NA; V gene: TRBV3-1/TRBV3-2; J gene: TRBJ1-3
CDR3 protein: CASSPSGTGFSEAFF; CDR3 DNA: TGTGCCAGCAGTCCCTCCGGGACAGGTTTTAGTGAAGCTTTCTTT; clone size: NA; D gene: TRBD1; V gene: TRBV28; J gene: TRBJ1-1
CDR3 protein: CATSRDPRQETQYF; CDR3 DNA: TGTGCCACCAGCAGAGATCCCAGGCAAGAGACCCAGTACTTC; clone size: once; D gene: NA; V gene: TRBV15; J gene: TRBJ2-5
CDR3 protein: CASSRLQGGYNEQFF; CDR3 DNA: TGTGCCAGCTCACGACTACAGGGGGGATACAATGAGCAGTTCTTC; clone size: NA; D gene: TRBD1; V gene: TRBV18; J gene: TRBJ2-1
CDR3 protein: CASSWGSTELSGNTIYF; CDR3 DNA: TGTGCCAGCAGTTGGGGCAGCACCGAACTCTCTGGAAACACCATATATTTT; clone size: NA; D gene: NA; V gene: TRBV6-2/TRBV6-3; J gene: TRBJ1-3
CDR3 protein: CASSKIDSAGANVLTF; CDR3 DNA: TGTGCCAGTAGTAAAATCGACAGTGCTGGGGCCAACGTCCTGACTTTC; clone size: few; D gene: NA; V gene: TRBV19; J gene: TRBJ2-6
CDR3 protein: CASSSLSGAKETQYF; CDR3 DNA: TGTGCCAGTAGTTCCCTTAGCGGAGCTAAAGAGACCCAGTACTTC; clone size: few; D gene: NA; V gene: TRBV19; J gene: TRBJ2-5
CDR3 protein: CASSYHRTLDTQYF; CDR3 DNA: TGTGCCAGCAGTTACCACCGGACTCTAGATACGCAGTATTTT; clone size: NA; D gene: NA; V gene: TRBV6-5; J gene: TRBJ2-3